The clone carrying this TCR delta chain was detected many times. TCRdb pairs this DNA with a much larger clone's protein that differs at residue 4, likely a read error; the protein shown was translated from the DNA. TCRdb re-processed the multiplex PCR reads via CATT. Of 50,000 or so delta-chain clones in the sample, around 1.6% were seen once. This sample was included in a study of γδ T cells in repeated Plasmodium falciparum infection. Background on the study: Donors were malaria-exposed Malian children or age- and gender-matched Australian children. Donors had four controlled P. falciparum NF54 infections over about 640 days. Timepoints: baseline, immediately before selected infections, and 21 days after every infection. Malian gammadelta TCRs were studied during no-transmission periods and across acute malaria episodes.

Bulk repertoires came from Vgamma9/Vdelta2+ or Vdelta2-negative gammadelta T cells flow-sorted from PBMC. Per germline, CDR1 TSWWSYY and CDR2 QGS. The CDR3 covers 17 residues. The rearrangement uses TRDV1 and TRDJ1; D is ambiguous. The sequence came from a pool of human donors (malaria-infected and uninfected, not separated). Sequences were obtained from gamma-delta T cells from blood. The CDR3 DNA reads as TGTGCTCTTTGGGAACTCATGACCCTGGCGTACACCGATAAACTCATCTTT. Its protein is CALWELMTLAYTDKLIF.